This TCR beta chain was recorded in a study of shared clonotypes between healthy human individuals. Study-level background: Samples came from a couple of female and a few male donors aged 18 to 49. Each donor had three CD4 naive, three CD4 memory, two CD8 naive and one CD8 memory plate.

Measured with immunoSEQ multiplex PCR; TCRdb has only the in-frame clones, and not every one. The sample lists about 2 million clones; 85% to 95% were seen once. The germline V gene encodes CDR1 MNHEY and CDR2 SVGAGI. This CDR3 has 16 residues. The V gene lost 3 bases and the J gene lost 4 bases, with 17 bases spanning the gap. To note about this clone: Its antigen remains unknown.

Study results and caveats: Naive subsets typically showed greater estimated richness than memory subsets.

Every donor was a Caucasian adult from Nashville, Tennessee. The TCR originated in a man between 18 and 29 years old in good health. The source material was naive CD4+ T cells sorted from blood. Subset in this sample: CD45RA+ positively selected. The chain links TRBV6-5 to TRBJ2-3; tentative D call: TRBD1 (7 bases). The CDR3 region has the DNA TGTGCCAGCAGTTATCTTGGAGGGGGCGGCCCAGATACGCAGTATTTT. This translates into CASSYLGGGGPDTQYF.